A selection of T cell receptor beta chains follows, all from one sample in a study of T cells in localized non-small cell lung cancer. This table comes from immunoSEQ multiplex PCR, and its TCRdb copy is limited to in-frame clones, with some not included. The repertoire holds approximately 24,000 clones, with roughly 90% as singletons. Here the sequenced sample was peripheral blood, taken before any cancer treatment. These receptor sequences come from a man aged 40 to 70 with stage I squamous cell lung carcinoma. Both conserved end residues are part of each CDR3. A D gene is named only where the DNA matches it firmly. Not all rows give a size; the values are once, few, many and, for expanded clones, a class.

>TRBJ1-2|TRBV9|-|-
CASSPHIGATYGYTF
TGTGCCAGCAGCCCGCATATCGGGGCGACCTATGGCTACACCTTC
>TRBJ2-1|TRBV6-1|-|-
CASSEGRGFSYNEQFF
TGTGCCAGCAGTGAAGGAAGGGGGTTTTCCTACAATGAGCAGTTCTTC
>TRBJ2-7|TRBV30|TRBD2|-
CAWSVSGGLGYEQYF
TGTGCCTGGAGTGTTAGCGGGGGGCTTGGCTACGAGCAGTACTTC
>TRBJ2-7|TRBV12-1|-|-
CASTLLIRVIEQYF
TGTGCCAGCACCCTCCTCATAAGGGTTATAGAGCAGTACTTC
>TRBJ2-3|TRBV27|-|-
CASSLNSVDTQYF
TGTGCCAGCAGTTTAAACAGTGTAGATACGCAGTATTTT
>TRBJ2-5|TRBV6-1|TRBD2|-
CASTSSGGAPETQYF
TGTGCCAGCACTTCTAGCGGGGGGGCTCCGGAGACCCAGTACTTC
>TRBJ1-2|TRBV6-4|-|-
CASSDSSRDNGYTF
TGTGCCAGCAGTGACTCGAGCAGGGATAATGGCTACACCTTC
>TRBJ2-3|TRBV15|TRBD1|-
CATSREPGTGDTDTQYF
TGTGCCACCAGCAGAGAACCCGGGACAGGGGACACAGATACGCAGTATTTT
>TRBJ1-6|TRBV2|-|-
CDRNNSGYNSPLHF
TGTGACCGGAACAACAGTGGCTATAATTCACCCCTCCACTTT
>TRBJ2-1|TRBV6-5|-|once
CASSLTGQYNEQFF
TGTGCCAGCAGTCTTACCGGGCAGTACAATGAGCAGTTCTTC
>TRBJ1-2|TRBV4-1|-|once
CASSQAWIQAGYGYTF
TGCGCCAGCAGCCAAGCATGGATTCAGGCAGGCTATGGCTACACCTTC
>TRBJ2-3|TRBV18|-|-
CASSPGSGALRDTQYF
TGTGCCAGCTCACCAGGTTCGGGGGCCCTCCGGGATACGCAGTATTTT
>TRBJ1-2|TRBV9|-|few
CASSGQGYYGYTF
TGTGCCAGCAGCGGTCAGGGATACTATGGCTACACCTTC
>TRBJ1-3|TRBV28|-|-
CASSLEPGNTIYF
TGTGCCAGCAGTTTAGAACCAGGAAACACCATATATTTT
>TRBJ2-3|TRBV5-4|-|-
CASSTTDTQYF
TGTGCCAGCAGCACCACAGATACGCAGTATTTT
>TRBJ1-2|TRBV11-2|-|few
CASRPTDRYGYTF
TGTGCCAGCAGACCGACGGACCGTTATGGCTACACCTTC
>TRBJ2-1|TRBV5-6|-|-
CASSLAGSVFQFF
TGTGCCAGCAGCTTGGCGGGGTCGGTCTTCCAGTTCTTC
>TRBJ2-5|TRBV15|-|medium-sized
CATSRIAGETQYF
TGTGCCACCAGCAGGATAGCAGGGGAGACCCAGTACTTC
>TRBJ2-5|TRBV10-2|-|-
CASSREETQYF
TGCGCCAGCAGCCGAGAGGAGACCCAGTACTTC
>TRBJ1-2|TRBV7-9|-|-
CASRGLDYGYTF
TGTGCCAGCAGGGGACTAGACTATGGCTACACCTTC
>TRBJ1-4|TRBV5-1|-|-
CASSLGGTLNEKLFF
TGCGCCAGCAGCTTGGGGGGGACCCTTAATGAAAAACTGTTTTTT
>TRBJ2-5|TRBV4-1|-|-
CASSQATGLRETQYF
TGCGCCAGCAGCCAAGCCACAGGGCTCCGGGAGACCCAGTACTTC
>TRBJ1-2|TRBV4-3|-|-
CASSQIPDSSLYGYTF
TGCGCCAGCAGCCAGATCCCAGACAGTTCTCTCTATGGCTACACCTTC
>TRBJ1-1|TRBV4-3|-|-
CASSQDLGQYNTEAFF
TGCGCCAGCAGCCAAGATCTCGGCCAGTATAACACTGAAGCTTTCTTT
>TRBJ2-7|TRBV9|-|-
CASSVTDSHYEQYF
TGTGCCAGCAGCGTTACAGACAGCCACTACGAGCAGTACTTC
>TRBJ1-1|TRBV5-4|TRBD1|-
CASSYQDRSAFF
TGTGCCAGCAGCTACCAGGACAGGTCCGCTTTCTTT
>TRBJ2-3|TRBV30|TRBD2|once
CAWKAGEGLPGLF
TGTGCCTGGAAGGCCGGGGAGGGATTGCCGGGACTATTT
>TRBJ1-1|TRBV10-3|-|-
CAISESLGGGKTEAFF
TGTGCCATCAGTGAGTCTTTGGGCGGGGGAAAAACTGAAGCTTTCTTT
>TRBJ2-3|TRBV25-1|-|-
CASREGGLTDTQYF
TGTGCCAGCAGGGAAGGGGGTCTCACAGATACGCAGTATTTT
>TRBJ1-1|TRBV13|TRBD1|few
CASSLDWLQGGLNTEAFF
TGTGCCAGCAGCTTAGATTGGTTACAGGGGGGATTGAACACTGAAGCTTTCTTT
>TRBJ2-1|TRBV5-4|-|-
CASSLGRGAFNEQFF
TGTGCCAGCAGCTTGGGGCGGGGAGCCTTCAATGAGCAGTTCTTC
>TRBJ1-2|TRBV4-1|TRBD1|-
CASSPTSGQGGYGYTF
TGCGCCAGCAGCCCCACATCAGGACAGGGGGGCTATGGCTACACCTTC
>TRBJ1-2|TRBV7-8|TRBD1|-
CASSGRTGALTGYTF
TGTGCCAGCAGCGGCCGGACAGGGGCCTTAACTGGCTACACCTTC
>TRBJ2-1|TRBV4-1|TRBD2|once
CASSQYSSGVSSYNEQFF
TGCGCCAGCAGCCAATATTCTAGCGGGGTTAGCTCCTACAATGAGCAGTTCTTC
>TRBJ2-7|TRBV19|-|-
CASSIAPDDSYEQYF
TGTGCCAGTAGTATAGCCCCGGACGACTCCTACGAGCAGTACTTC
>TRBJ1-2|TRBV4-2|-|-
CASSQAQGTNYGYTF
TGTGCCAGCAGCCAGGCACAGGGAACTAACTATGGCTACACCTTC
>TRBJ1-6|TRBV5-6|-|-
CASSKGQVNSPLHF
TGTGCCAGCAGCAAAGGCCAGGTTAATTCACCCCTCCACTTT
>TRBJ1-1|TRBV18|-|-
CASSPPNSGVAEAFF
TGTGCCAGCTCACCACCGAACTCTGGGGTCGCTGAAGCTTTCTTT
>TRBJ2-7|TRBV10-1|TRBD1|-
CANHTPGTGGIYEQYF
TGCGCCAACCATACACCCGGGACAGGGGGGATCTACGAGCAGTACTTC
>TRBJ2-1|TRBV7-2|TRBD2|once
CASSLETSGGYNEQFF
TGTGCCAGCAGCTTAGAGACTAGCGGGGGCTACAATGAGCAGTTCTTC
>TRBJ1-1|TRBV2|-|-
CASRRRAGSNTEAFF
TGTGCCAGCAGGAGGAGGGCCGGATCGAACACTGAAGCTTTCTTT
>TRBJ2-3|TRBV11-2|-|-
CASSLVPRRDTQYF
TGTGCCAGCAGCTTAGTCCCCCGACGAGATACGCAGTATTTT
>TRBJ2-2|TRBV21-1|-|-
CASSSEGTQGYTGELFF
TGTGCCAGCAGCTCCGAGGGAACGCAGGGTTACACCGGGGAGCTGTTTTTT
>TRBJ2-7|TRBV29-1|-|-
CSVRDTPYEQYF
TGCAGCGTTCGGGACACGCCGTACGAGCAGTACTTC
>TRBJ2-5|TRBV11-3|TRBD1|-
CASSYRTGSEETQYF
TGTGCCAGCAGCTATCGGACAGGGAGTGAAGAGACCCAGTACTTC
>TRBJ1-1|TRBV7-9|-|-
CASSRQGQSTEAFF
TGTGCCAGCAGCAGGCAGGGGCAAAGCACTGAAGCTTTCTTT
>TRBJ1-2|TRBV27|TRBD1|-
CASSFATGARGYTF
TGTGCCAGCAGTTTCGCGACAGGGGCGCGTGGCTACACCTTC
>TRBJ2-1|TRBV7-9|TRBD1|-
CASRALRTGRDEQFF
TGTGCCAGCAGGGCTTTGAGGACAGGGCGGGATGAGCAGTTCTTC
>TRBJ2-7|TRBV29-1|-|-
CSVSLDLSLEQYF
TGCAGCGTCTCCCTCGACCTTTCCCTCGAGCAGTACTTC
>TRBJ2-5|TRBV4-1|-|-
CASSQLGPGTQYF
TGCGCCAGCAGCCAGCTAGGTCCTGGGACCCAGTACTTC
>TRBJ2-2|TRBV5-6|-|-
CASSLRERTVDGELFF
TGTGCCAGCAGCTTGCGGGAACGGACAGTAGACGGGGAGCTGTTTTTT
>TRBJ2-7|TRBV19|-|-
CASKVQGGHEQYF
TGTGCCAGTAAGGTGCAGGGAGGCCACGAGCAGTACTTC
>TRBJ1-6|TRBV7-9|-|few
CASRDDGNSPLHF
TGTGCCAGCAGGGACGATGGGAATTCACCCCTCCACTTT